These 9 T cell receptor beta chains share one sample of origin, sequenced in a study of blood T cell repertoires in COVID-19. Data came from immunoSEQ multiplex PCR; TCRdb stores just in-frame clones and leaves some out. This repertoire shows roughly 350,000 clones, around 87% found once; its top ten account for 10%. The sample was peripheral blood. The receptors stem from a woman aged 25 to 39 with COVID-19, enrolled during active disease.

CDR3 region: CASKVGVATNEKLFF. The CDR3 DNA reads TGTGCCAGCAAAGTCGGGGTTGCAACTAATGAAAAACTGTTTTTT. The rearrangement joins TRBV6-5 to TRBJ1-4; D remains ambiguous. Between the trimmed V and J ends, which lost 7 bases and 0 bases, there was a span of 12 bases. The length of the CDR3 is 15 residues. Germline values: CDR1 MNHEY, CDR2 SVGAGI.

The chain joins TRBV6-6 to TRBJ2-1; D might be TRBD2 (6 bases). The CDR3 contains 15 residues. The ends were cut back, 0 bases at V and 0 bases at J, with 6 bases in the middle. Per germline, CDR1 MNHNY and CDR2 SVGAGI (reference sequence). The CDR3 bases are TGTGCCAGCAGTTACTCGGGGGGCTCCTACAATGAGCAGTTCTTC. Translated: CASSYSGGSYNEQFF.

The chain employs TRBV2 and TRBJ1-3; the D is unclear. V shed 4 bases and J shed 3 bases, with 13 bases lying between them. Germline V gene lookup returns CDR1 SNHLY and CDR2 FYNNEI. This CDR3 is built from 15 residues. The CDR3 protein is CASSGRFGGGNTIYF. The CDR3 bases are TGTGCCAGCAGTGGGCGCTTCGGCGGTGGAAACACCATATATTTT. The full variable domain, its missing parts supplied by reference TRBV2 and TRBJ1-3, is EPEVTQTPSHQVTQMGQEVILRCVPISNHLYFYWYRQILGQKVEFLVSFYNNEISEKSEIFDDQFSVERPDGSNFTLKIRSTKLEDSAMYFCASSGRFGGGNTIYFGEGSWLTVV.

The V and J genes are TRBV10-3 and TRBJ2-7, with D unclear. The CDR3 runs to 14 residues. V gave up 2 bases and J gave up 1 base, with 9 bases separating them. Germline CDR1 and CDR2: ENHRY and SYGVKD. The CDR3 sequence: CAISEPSGSYEQYF. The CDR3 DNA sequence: TGTGCCATCAGTGAGCCTAGTGGGTCCTACGAGCAGTACTTC.

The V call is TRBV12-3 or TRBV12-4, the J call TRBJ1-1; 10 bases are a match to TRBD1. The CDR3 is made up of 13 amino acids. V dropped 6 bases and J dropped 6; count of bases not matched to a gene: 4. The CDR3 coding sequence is TGTGCCAGCAGAATGGGACAGGGGTCTGAAGCTTTCTTT. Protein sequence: CASRMGQGSEAFF.

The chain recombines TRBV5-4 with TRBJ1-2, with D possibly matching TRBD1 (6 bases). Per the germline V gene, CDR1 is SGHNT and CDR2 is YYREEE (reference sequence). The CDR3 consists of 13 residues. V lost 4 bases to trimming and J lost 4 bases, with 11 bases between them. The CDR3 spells CASSPRTAYGYTF. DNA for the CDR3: TGTGCCAGCAGCCCCCGGACAGCCTATGGCTACACCTTC.

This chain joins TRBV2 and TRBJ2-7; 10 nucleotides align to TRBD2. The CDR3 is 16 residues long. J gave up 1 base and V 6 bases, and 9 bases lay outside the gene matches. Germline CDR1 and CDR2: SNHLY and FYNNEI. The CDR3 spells CASRPTTSGPSYEQYF. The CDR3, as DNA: TGTGCCAGCAGACCGACGACTAGCGGGCCGTCCTACGAGCAGTACTTC. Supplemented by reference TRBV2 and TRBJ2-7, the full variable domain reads EPEVTQTPSHQVTQMGQEVILRCVPISNHLYFYWYRQILGQKVEFLVSFYNNEISEKSEIFDDQFSVERPDGSNFTLKIRSTKLEDSAMYFCASRPTTSGPSYEQYFGPGTRLTVT.

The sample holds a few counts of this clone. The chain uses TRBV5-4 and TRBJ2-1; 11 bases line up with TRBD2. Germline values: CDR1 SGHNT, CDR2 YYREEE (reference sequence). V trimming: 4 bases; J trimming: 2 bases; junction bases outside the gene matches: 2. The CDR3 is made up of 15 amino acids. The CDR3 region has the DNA TGTGCCAGCAGCCCACTAGCGGGAGCCTACAATGAGCAGTTCTTC. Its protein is CASSPLAGAYNEQFF.

For the CDR3, the DNA is TGTGCCAGCAGTGAGGGCTCCCGAACTACGCAGTATTTT. As protein: CASSEGSRTTQYF. V is TRBV6-4 and J is TRBJ2-3; D gene unclear. CDR1 and CDR2 from the germline V gene are MRHNA and SNTAGT. The CDR3 runs 13 residues. V was cut by 3 bases and J by 8 bases, with 12 bases left in between.